The 3 T cell receptor beta chains given below trace back to one sample, sequenced in a study of cytomegalovirus exposure and HLA in healthy donors. Sequencing used immunoSEQ multiplex PCR; TCRdb keeps in-frame clones, though not all of them. Of 130,000 to 150,000 clones in the sample, 80% to 90% are singletons; the top ten hold 7.5% to 10%. Source material: PBMCs. Receptors originate from a woman younger than 35 in good health and CMV-seropositive.

The chain carries TRBV19 and TRBJ2-7; tentatively, D is TRBD2 (5 bases). Trimming stripped 7 bases from V and 2 bases from J, with 15 bases between. From germline, CDR1 is LNHDA and CDR2 SQIVND (reference sequence). The CDR3 consists of 14 residues. This chain's CDR3 is CASTRAGDPYEQYF. The CDR3 nucleotides read TGTGCCAGTACCCGGGCGGGCGATCCCTACGAGCAGTACTTC.

This clone occurred a few times. This chain links TRBV14 with TRBJ2-5; TRBD1 agrees at 9 bases. Looked up from germline, CDR1 is SGHDN and CDR2 is FVKESK. CDR3 length equals 15 residues. V was clipped by 5 bases and J by 5 bases; unmatched bases: 9. CDR3 sequence (DNA): TGTGCCAGCAGCTTACTACAGGGGGCGGAGGAGACCCAGTACTTC. It yields the protein CASSLLQGAEETQYF.

The chain links TRBV14 to TRBJ2-5; the D gene is possibly TRBD2 (5 bases). V was clipped by 6 bases and J by 4 bases, with 15 bases between them. From germline, CDR1 is SGHDN and CDR2 FVKESK. CDR3 size: 14 residues. CDR3: CASSPRRTGETQYF. The CDR3 nucleotides are TGTGCCAGCAGTCCTCGGCGGACTGGAGAGACCCAGTACTTC.